A single T cell receptor (beta chain) is shown here with its context. Its target antigen remains unknown. It has no much larger one-base neighbor in the sample; base qualities were not kept. Each collaborating institution followed its own protocols to collect whole blood in K2EDTA tubes. For TCRbeta analysis, collaborator samples were shipped as frozen whole blood, as isolated PBMCs, or as DNA extracted from either sample type. The immunoSEQ Assay, a bias-controlled multiplex PCR, was used to amplify TCRbeta CDR3 regions from genomic DNA. Per the original workflow: Nucleated cell counts per sample were estimated from amplification of reference gene primers within the assay. To quantify the absolute abundance of each unique TCRbeta CDR3 rearrangement, sequence reads were collapsed and filtered. For each sample, productive Simpson clonality was calculated by taking the square root of Simpson's diversity index across productive rearrangements. Drawn from immuneACCESS, this table holds only the in-frame rearrangements with V and J called that TCRdb kept. Clones are partly lost; checked studies trace under half to an unresolved V gene and leave the rest unexplained. The V and J calls and clone size were taken over from that table, and D and trimming were inferred from the DNA. This sample holds 200,000 to 300,000 clones; roughly 80% were observed only once. The leading ten clones occupy around 6.4% of the sample.

This specimen comes from a study of blood T cell repertoires in COVID-19 (dated by TCRdb to the early 2020s). Regarding the research as a whole: Samples from collaborators originated in the United States, Italy and Spain and spanned both the acute and convalescent phases of COVID-19. The repertoires were released in a freely available public database intended as a resource for research on the immune response to SARS-CoV-2. Samples were obtained from the ongoing ImmuneRACE study (first 160 participants) and from about 1,300 subjects provided by 6 global collaborators. The prospective study material was composed of cDNA or gDNA derived from T cells, B-cell-depleted T cells, or PBMCs. Where available, HLA class I and class II types were taken from metadata supplied by the sample provider and were not determined by assay-based typing. Nearly every sample came with metadata listing a de-identified subject ID, COVID-19 status, age in years and sex. Deeply sampled blood TCRbeta repertoires from subjects exposed to, actively infected with, or recovered from COVID-19 were included in the dataset.

Broad study findings and their caveats: Clinical and demographic metadata were provided uncurated, with the amount varying by source and participant.

Trimming costs V 2 bases and J 4 bases, and their ends lie 8 bases apart. In the germline V gene, CDR1 corresponds to SGHDN and CDR2 to FVKESK. From cysteine to phenylalanine, the CDR3 is 13 amino acids long. The read is trimmed to its CDR3 DNA, 39 bases read in frame from base 1. The rearrangement combines TRBV14 with TRBJ2-5; D gene: possibly TRBD1, on 5 matching bases. The sample consisted of peripheral blood. The clonotype comes from a woman aged 55 to 70 with active or convalescent COVID-19. The nucleotide sequence is TGTGCCAGCAGCCAATTGGGGCTAGAGACCCAGTACTTC. Its translation reads: CASSQLGLETQYF.